This T cell receptor beta chain was sequenced in a study of monozygotic twins with inflammatory bowel disease. Germline V gene lookup returns CDR1 SNHLY and CDR2 FYNNEI. This CDR3 is built from 13 residues. No DNA is given; TCRdb re-called the 5' RACE reads and lists each CDR3 protein once. This sample's table has more than 110,000 distinct CDR3 sequences. Sequencing input: blood. The chain joins TRBV2 to TRBJ2-1; TCRdb's assignment of TRBD2 cannot be checked, as there is no DNA. The sequence was collected from a human donor with ulcerative colitis or Crohn's disease, or a healthy co-twin of an affected twin (not recorded which). The CDR3 sequence: CASTGLRNNEQFF.